Listed here are 5 T cell receptor beta chains from one sample, sequenced in a study of OX40 agonist ivuxolimab in advanced cancers. This table comes from immunoSEQ multiplex PCR, and its TCRdb copy is limited to in-frame clones, with some not included. The sample has approximately 25,000 clones; 77% are singletons. The sequences come from CD4+ or CD8+ T cells sorted from blood, collected in a trial of the OX40 agonist ivuxolimab. These receptors all come from an adult with an advanced solid tumor such as melanoma, head and neck, liver or kidney cancer.

The chain combines TRBV7-9 with TRBJ2-3, with 7 bases lining up with TRBD1. Germline CDR1 and CDR2: SEHNR and FQNEAQ (reference sequence). V shed 5 bases, J shed 6 bases, and the junction held 5 bases outside the gene matches. The CDR3 extends over 13 amino acids. The CDR3 DNA sequence: TGTGCCAGCAGCCTTCCCAGGGGGGATACGCAGTATTTT. This codes for CASSLPRGDTQYF.

This clone appeared a single time. The J gene is TRBJ1-1, the V gene TRBV7-2, with no clear D. V lost 1 base, J lost 0 bases, and 12 bases lay in between. This CDR3 has 16 amino acids. Germline V CDR1 and CDR2: SGHTA, FQGNSA. The CDR3 sequence is CASSLGVAGMNTEAFF. CDR3 bases: TGTGCCAGCAGCTTAGGAGTAGCGGGGATGAACACTGAAGCTTTCTTT. Full variable domain (outside the CDR3, taken from reference TRBV7-2 and TRBJ1-1): GAGVSQSPSNKVTEKGKDVELRCDPISGHTALYWYRQSLGQGLEFLIYFQGNSAPDKSGLPSDRFSAERTGGSVSTLTIQRTQQEDSAVYLCASSLGVAGMNTEAFFGQGTRLTVV.

The CDR3 sequence: CASSLTGAGGSTDTQYF. The DNA for the CDR3 is TGTGCCAGCAGCTTAACGGGAGCGGGAGGGAGCACAGATACGCAGTATTTT. This chain joins TRBV7-3 and TRBJ2-3, with 10 bases lining up with TRBD2. Germline values: CDR1 SGHTA, CDR2 FQGTGA. Trimming removed 0 bases from V and 0 bases from J; junction bases left unmatched: 3. The CDR3 consists of 17 residues.

The chain is built from TRBV11-1 and TRBJ1-1; possibly TRBD1 for D (5 bases). The CDR3 has 16 residues. V was trimmed by 6 bases and J by 4 bases, leaving 21 bases between them. The V gene's germline CDR1 is SGHAT and CDR2 FQDESV (reference sequence). CDR3 protein: CASRPPRGGDGTEAFF. The CDR3 coding sequence is TGTGCCAGCAGACCCCCCCGGGGGGGGGATGGCACTGAAGCTTTCTTT. Supplemented by reference TRBV11-1 and TRBJ1-1, the full variable domain reads EAEVAQSPRYKITEKSQAVAFWCDPISGHATLYWYRQILGQGPELLVQFQDESVVDDSQLPKDRFSAERLKGVDSTLKIQPAELGDSAMYLCASRPPRGGDGTEAFFGQGTRLTVV.

This chain uses TRBV5-1 with TRBJ1-2; D gene unclear. V was clipped by 4 bases and J by 8 bases, with 21 bases between them. Germline values: CDR1 SGHRS, CDR2 YFSETQ. The CDR3 loop spans 15 amino acids. The DNA for the CDR3 is TGCGCCAGCAGCCCCCCTACCGGGCCGGCCTTGGGCTACACCTTC. This gives the protein CASSPPTGPALGYTF.